These 31 T cell receptor beta chains originate from one sample sequenced in a study of shared clonotypes between healthy human individuals. Libraries were prepared by immunoSEQ multiplex PCR; TCRdb keeps only in-frame clonotypes and omits some of them. The table records around 720,000 clones, 55% to 85% of them present only once. The source material was memory CD4+ T cells sorted from blood. Subset meaning: CD45RA-negative fraction. The origin of the receptors is a woman in her twenties or thirties in good health.

The chain is built from TRBV5-6 and TRBJ2-7, with a weak D call TRBD1 (6 bases). V lost 5 bases and J lost 2, with 17 bases in between. Germline-derived CDR1 and CDR2 are SGHDT and YYEEEE. The CDR3 sequence is 15 residues long. The CDR3 coding sequence is TGTGCCAGCAGGCTACAGGGTATGGTAACCTACGAGCAGTACTTC. It encodes CASRLQGMVTYEQYF. The full variable domain, in which reference TRBV5-6 and TRBJ2-7 provide the parts outside the CDR3, is DAGVTQSPTHLIKTRGQQVTLRCSPKSGHDTVSWYQQALGQGPQFIFQYYEEEERQRGNFPDRFSGHQFPNYSSELNVNALLLGDSALYLCASRLQGMVTYEQYFGPGTRLTVT.

The chain uses TRBV6-5 and TRBJ1-2, with TRBD1 as a possible D gene (6 bases). Germline CDR1 MNHEY, CDR2 SVGAGI. CDR3 size: 15 residues. V was pared by 6 bases and J by 3 bases, with 17 bases between. This CDR3 is CASRETGLSDYGYTF. The CDR3 DNA sequence: TGTGCCAGCAGAGAAACAGGGTTGAGCGACTATGGCTACACCTTC.

The gene calls are TRBV7-3 and TRBJ2-5; weak D call: TRBD2 (5 bases). V lost 5 bases and J lost 3, with 10 bases in between. Germline V gives CDR1 SGHTA, CDR2 FQGTGA. CDR3 length equals 13 residues. Written as DNA, the CDR3 is TGTGCCAGCAGCCCGGACTCTAAAGAGACCCAGTACTTC. Translated: CASSPDSKETQYF.

V is TRBV7-2 and J is TRBJ2-1, with 7 bases identical to TRBD2. The CDR3 sequence is 17 residues long. Germline-derived CDR1 and CDR2 are SGHTA and FQGNSA. With 0 bases clipped from V and 1 base from J, the junction kept 6 bases outside the gene matches. CDR3 protein: CASSLALPSGSYNEQFF. CDR3 in DNA: TGTGCCAGCAGCTTAGCACTCCCTAGCGGTTCCTACAATGAGCAGTTCTTC.

The chain links TRBV11-1 to TRBJ2-1; TRBD2 matches 10 bases. V gave up 5 bases and J gave up 12 bases; unmatched junction bases: 10. This CDR3 has 14 amino acids. Germline values: CDR1 SGHAT, CDR2 FQDESV (reference sequence). The CDR3 DNA reads TGTGCCAGCAGCGCTCCGGGACTAGCGAGCCCGCAGTTCTTC. Residues: CASSAPGLASPQFF.

The CDR3: CSVEAGAPTDTQYF. In DNA, the CDR3 is TGCAGCGTTGAAGCAGGGGCACCCACAGATACGCAGTATTTT. This chain joins TRBV29-1 and TRBJ2-3; possible D gene TRBD1, 6 bases. The CDR3 spans 14 residues. V was shortened by 1 base and J by 2 bases, with 10 bases between the two germline ends. Per the germline V gene, CDR1 is SQVTM and CDR2 is ANQGSEA.

The chain has TRBV2 and TRBJ2-3; D gene uncertain. V lost 7 bases, J lost 0 bases, and 11 bases lay in between. The CDR3 is 14 residues long. Germline CDR1 reads SNHLY; CDR2 reads FYNNEI. The CDR3 is CASKDDTSTDTQYF. The CDR3 region has the DNA TGTGCCAGCAAGGACGATACTAGCACAGATACGCAGTATTTT.

This chain connects TRBV7-7 to TRBJ2-5; TRBD2 matches at 8 bases. Germline V gives CDR1 SSHAT, CDR2 FNYEAQ (reference sequence). Trimming removed 3 bases from V and 3 bases from J; junction bases left unmatched: 3. The CDR3 is 14 amino acids. Here the CDR3 DNA reads TGTGCCAGCAGCTTGACTAGCGCGGAAGAGACCCAGTACTTC. Its protein product is CASSLTSAEETQYF.

This chain joins TRBV5-5 and TRBJ2-3; D unresolved. Germline V lookup: CDR1 SGHKS, CDR2 YYEKEE (reference sequence). The CDR3 contains 14 residues. V was cut by 2 bases and J by 4 bases, with 11 bases left in between. CDR3 loop: CASSLSSIPDTQYF. CDR3 DNA sequence: TGTGCCAGCAGCTTATCGAGTATCCCAGATACGCAGTATTTT.

This rearrangement joins TRBV7-2 to TRBJ2-2, with D perhaps being TRBD1 or TRBD2 (6 bases each). The CDR3 is made up of 15 amino acids. Germline values: CDR1 SGHTA, CDR2 FQGNSA. V lost 2 bases, J lost 4 bases, and 11 bases lay in between. CDR3 loop: CASSLRRGSTGELFF. The CDR3 DNA reads as TGTGCCAGCAGCTTAAGGAGGGGGAGCACCGGGGAGCTGTTTTTT. The whole variable domain, filled in from reference TRBV7-2 and TRBJ2-2, reads GAGVSQSPSNKVTEKGKDVELRCDPISGHTALYWYRQSLGQGLEFLIYFQGNSAPDKSGLPSDRFSAERTGGSVSTLTIQRTQQEDSAVYLCASSLRRGSTGELFFGEGSRLTVL.

This clone has just a few counts. The rearrangement links TRBV5-6 to TRBJ2-7; 7 positions agree with TRBD1. The length of the CDR3 is 14 residues. Germline CDR1 SGHDT, CDR2 YYEEEE. V shed 4 bases and J 2 bases; nucleotides not matched to a gene: 6. The CDR3 DNA is TGTGCCAGCAGCCCAGGGGACAGCCCCTACGAGCAGTACTTC. It yields the protein CASSPGDSPYEQYF.

The rearrangement joins TRBV28 to TRBJ2-5; D is possibly TRBD1 (6 bases). Trimming removed 3 bases from V and 3 bases from J, with 14 bases in between. CDR3 length: 15 residues. Germline V CDR1 and CDR2: MDHEN, SYDVKM. This CDR3 is CASSFASTGKETQYF. CDR3 nucleotides: TGTGCCAGCAGTTTTGCCTCGACAGGAAAAGAGACCCAGTACTTC.

The J gene is TRBJ2-6, the V gene TRBV19; D unresolved. Germline values: CDR1 LNHDA, CDR2 SQIVND (reference sequence). This CDR3 has 16 amino acids. V lost 2 bases to trimming and J lost 1 base, with 9 bases between them. CDR3 DNA sequence: TGTGCCAGTAGTATATCGGATCGGTCTGGGGCCAACGTCCTGACTTTC. Translation: CASSISDRSGANVLTF.

The chain carries TRBV2 and TRBJ2-5; a weak D match, TRBD1 (5 bases). The V gene lost 4 bases and the J gene lost 1 base, with 13 bases spanning the gap. This CDR3 comprises 15 residues. The germline V gene encodes CDR1 SNHLY and CDR2 FYNNEI. The DNA of the CDR3 is TGTGCCAGCAGTGCCCAGGGTACATCCCAAGAGACCCAGTACTTC. Encoded protein: CASSAQGTSQETQYF.

This clone was found many times. This rearrangement joins TRBV4-2 to TRBJ2-7; D ambiguous. The CDR3 sequence is 13 residues long. The germline V gene encodes CDR1 LGHNA and CDR2 YNFKEQ. V lost 0 bases and J 3 bases, leaving 6 bases between the germline ends. CDR3: CASSQEFLYEQYF. Here the CDR3 DNA reads TGTGCCAGCAGCCAAGAGTTCCTCTACGAGCAGTACTTC.

The J gene is TRBJ2-2, the V gene TRBV25-1; D may match TRBD1 or TRBD2 (6 bases each). Germline V CDR1 and CDR2: MGHDK, SYGVNS. The CDR3 totals 15 residues. Deletions cut 10 bases from V and 0 bases from J, with 15 bases between. CDR3 protein: CATRGRSANTGELFF. CDR3 bases: TGTGCCACCCGGGGGCGGTCCGCGAACACCGGGGAGCTGTTTTTT.

The V and J genes are TRBV6-4 and TRBJ2-3, with a weak D call TRBD2 (6 bases). The germline V gene encodes CDR1 MRHNA and CDR2 SNTAGT. This CDR3 has 15 residues. V was pared by 5 bases and J by 4 bases, with 16 bases between. The CDR3 coding sequence is TGTGCCAGCAGTAAAGGGACGGGAGAAGCAGATACGCAGTATTTT. The encoded protein is CASSKGTGEADTQYF.

The gene calls are TRBV5-1 and TRBJ2-1; TRBD2 aligns across 10 bases. Germline values: CDR1 SGHRS, CDR2 YFSETQ. The CDR3 is 16 residues long. After removal of 4 bases from V and 3 bases from J, the junction contained 7 bases not matched to a gene. This CDR3 reads CASSPPRTSGYNEQFF. The CDR3 region has the DNA TGCGCCAGCAGCCCCCCTAGGACTAGCGGCTACAATGAGCAGTTCTTC. The full variable domain, in which reference TRBV5-1 and TRBJ2-1 provide the parts outside the CDR3, is KAGVTQTPRYLIKTRGQQVTLSCSPISGHRSVSWYQQTPGQGLQFLFEYFSETQRNKGNFPGRFSGRQFSNSRSEMNVSTLELGDSALYLCASSPPRTSGYNEQFFGPGTRLTVL.

The V gene is TRBV9, the J gene TRBJ2-5; no clear D. The germline V gene encodes CDR1 SGDLS and CDR2 YYNGEE. The CDR3 has 15 amino acids. V gave up 0 bases and J gave up 5 bases, with 14 bases separating them. CDR3 sequence (DNA): TGTGCCAGCAGCGTAGGTCCTAGTCGTTTGGAGACCCAGTACTTC. Protein sequence: CASSVGPSRLETQYF.

This clone was seen more than once but under ten times. J is TRBJ1-4 and V is TRBV5-8; D is ambiguous. Germline V CDR1 and CDR2: SGHTS, YDEGEE. Trimming pared 7 bases from V and 4 bases from J, leaving 11 bases between. The CDR3 sequence is 13 residues long. The CDR3 DNA reads as TGTGCCAGCGTGGAGACCTATAATGAAAAACTGTTTTTT. This translates into CASVETYNEKLFF. Using reference TRBV5-8 and TRBJ1-4 for the parts outside the CDR3, the full variable domain is EAGVTQSPTHLIKTRGQQATLRCSPISGHTSVYWYQQALGLGLQFLLWYDEGEERNRGNFPPRFSGRQFPNYSSELNVNALELEDSALYLCASVETYNEKLFFGSGTQLSVL.

The chain has TRBV10-1 and TRBJ1-1; D call uncertain. Trimming cost V 4 bases and J 1 base, with 7 bases left between them. The CDR3 runs 13 residues. Germline CDR1 and CDR2: WNHNN and SYGVQD (reference sequence). This chain's CDR3 is CASSAGPNTEAFF. The CDR3 nucleotides read TGCGCCAGCAGTGCTGGACCGAACACTGAAGCTTTCTTT.

This sequence joins TRBV2 and TRBJ2-3; D remains unclear. The CDR3 consists of 14 residues. Germline-derived CDR1 and CDR2 are SNHLY and FYNNEI. Trimming stripped 5 bases from V and 2 bases from J, with 11 bases between. In DNA, the CDR3 is TGTGCCAGCAGTCTCTACGGGCCCACAGATACGCAGTATTTT. This codes for CASSLYGPTDTQYF.

The chain is built from TRBV5-5 and TRBJ2-3; no reliable D call. Trimming took off 2 bases at V and 2 bases at J, with 15 bases between the two ends. The germline V gene encodes CDR1 SGHKS and CDR2 YYEKEE (reference sequence). There are 16 residues in the CDR3. Written as DNA, the CDR3 is TGTGCCAGCAGCTTTACCATCGGCTCGATCACAGATACGCAGTATTTT. Amino acids: CASSFTIGSITDTQYF.

This clone was seen only a few times. This sample also contains other DNA sequences that code for the same CDR3. V and J are TRBV29-1 and TRBJ1-1; tentatively, D is TRBD1 (5 bases). The V gene's germline CDR1 is SQVTM and CDR2 ANQGSEA. V lost 0 bases and J lost 2, with 7 bases in between. The CDR3 contains 13 residues. CDR3 residues: CSVEEQGNTEAFF. CDR3 sequence (DNA): TGCAGCGTTGAAGAGCAGGGCAACACTGAAGCTTTCTTT.

This clone was seen a single time. This chain connects TRBV28 to TRBJ1-5, with D unclear. Germline V lookup: CDR1 MDHEN, CDR2 SYDVKM. Between the trimmed V and J ends, which lost 7 bases and 0 bases, there was a span of 10 bases. This CDR3 spans 14 amino acids. The CDR3 region has the DNA TGTGCCAGCACCCGAGATGATAGCAATCAGCCCCAGCATTTT. As protein: CASTRDDSNQPQHF. Based on the CDR3 plus reference TRBV28 and TRBJ1-5, the full variable domain is DVKVTQSSRYLVKRTGEKVFLECVQDMDHENMFWYRQDPGLGLRLIYFSYDVKMKEKGDIPEGYSVSREKKERFSLILESASTNQTSMYLCASTRDDSNQPQHFGDGTRLSIL.

The chain uses TRBV28 and TRBJ1-1, with TRBD1 as a possible D gene (5 bases). Deletions cut 6 bases from V and 6 bases from J, with 17 bases between. Germline CDR1 and CDR2: MDHEN and SYDVKM. The CDR3 is 14 residues long. CDR3 in amino acids: CASRGSVTGAEAFF. In DNA, the CDR3 is TGTGCCAGCAGGGGGTCGGTGACGGGGGCTGAAGCTTTCTTT.

The chain recombines TRBV5-4 with TRBJ2-1; 7 bases match TRBD2. This CDR3 is 16 amino acids long. J gave up 0 bases and V 3 bases, and 6 bases lay outside the gene matches. Germline-derived CDR1 and CDR2 are SGHNT and YYREEE (reference sequence). The CDR3: CASSSLTGGSYNEQFF. In DNA, the CDR3 is TGTGCCAGCAGCTCGCTAACGGGAGGCTCCTACAATGAGCAGTTCTTC.

The rearrangement joins TRBV5-1 to TRBJ2-3; D perhaps matches TRBD1 (6 bases). Germline loops: CDR1 SGHRS, CDR2 YFSETQ. The CDR3 runs 14 residues. V shed 0 bases and J shed 4 bases, with 9 bases lying between them. The CDR3 reads CASSLGQEADTQYF. The CDR3 DNA follows: TGCGCCAGCAGCTTGGGACAGGAAGCAGATACGCAGTATTTT.

This chain's CDR3 is CASGRPSSYNEQFF. DNA of the CDR3: TGTGCCAGTGGACGGCCTAGCTCCTACAATGAGCAGTTCTTC. The rearrangement links TRBV19 to TRBJ2-1; D unresolved. Deletions cut 8 bases from V and 0 bases from J, with 11 bases between. CDR1 and CDR2 (germline): LNHDA, SQIVND (reference sequence). The CDR3 extends over 14 amino acids.

This rearrangement joins TRBV9 to TRBJ2-5; D remains unclear. CDR3 length: 14 amino acids. Trimming pared 0 bases from V and 7 bases from J, leaving 13 bases between. In germline, CDR1 is SGDLS, CDR2 YYNGEE. As DNA, the CDR3 is TGTGCCAGCAGCGTAGGGGGTACAGAGACGACCCAGTACTTC. This codes for CASSVGGTETTQYF.

As concerns this clone: A far larger clone is one base from this, pointing to a likely read error. The sample has other DNA sequences that encode this CDR3 too. V is TRBV7-2 and J is TRBJ1-2; D uncertain. The CDR3 extends over 14 amino acids. The V gene's germline CDR1 is SGHTA and CDR2 FQGNSA. CDR3 loop: CASSLGIANYGYTF. For the CDR3, the DNA is TGTGCCAGCAGCTTGGGCATTGCTAACTATGGCTACACTTTC.